The 25 T cell receptor beta chains presented below share a single source sample, sequenced in a study of blood T cells in healthy people across ages. A second PCR of roughly 7 to 11 cycles used a sample-barcoded 5' primer and a J-beta primer mix. TCRdb used MiXCR to reprocess the 5' RACE reads, holding one entry per CDR3 protein. The sample carries approximately 670,000 distinct CDR3 sequences, around 43% recorded once. The sequenced material came from blood. All receptors come from a man older than 75 in good health.

The genes are TRBV18 and TRBJ2-3, with a weak D call TRBD2 (5 bases). CDR3 length: 15 residues. The ends were cut back, 2 bases at V and 3 bases at J, with 12 bases in the middle. Germline values: CDR1 KGHSH, CDR2 LQKENI. The CDR3, as DNA: TGTGCCAGCTCACCAGGGCTAGCTCCGACAGATACGCAGTATTTT. Protein sequence: CASSPGLAPTDTQYF.

The chain couples TRBV18 to TRBJ2-2, with 13 bases matching TRBD2. Germline-derived CDR1 and CDR2 are KGHSH and LQKENI. The CDR3 has 17 amino acids. Trimming at V came to 1 base and at J to 6 bases, leaving 5 bases not matched to a gene. The CDR3 nucleotides read TGTGCCAGCTCACCACAACTAGCGGGAGGGCCATCCGGGGAGCTGTTTTTT. Translated: CASSPQLAGGPSGELFF.

To note about this clonotype: A much bigger clone sits one base away, suggesting this may be a read error. This chain links TRBV3-1 with TRBJ2-3; the match to TRBD1 covers 7 bases. The CDR3 is made up of 14 amino acids. The V gene's germline CDR1 is LGHDT and CDR2 YNNKEL (reference sequence). In DNA form, the CDR3 reads TGTGCCAGCAGAGGGGGCGCGTCCACAGATACGCGGTATTTT. Its translation: CASRGGASTDTRYF.

This clonotype was observed a few times. The chain is built from TRBV7-9 and TRBJ1-4, with 8 bases matching TRBD1. The V gene's germline CDR1 is SEHNR and CDR2 FQNEAQ (reference sequence). The CDR3 length is 15 residues. After removal of 5 bases from V and 3 bases from J, the junction contained 5 bases not matched to a gene. This chain's CDR3 is CASSPQGQANEKLFF. In DNA, the CDR3 is TGTGCCAGCAGCCCTCAGGGACAGGCTAATGAAAAACTGTTTTTT.

The rearrangement joins TRBV6-2 or TRBV6-3 to TRBJ2-1, with D unresolved. V lost 6 bases and J 3 bases, leaving 15 bases between the germline ends. The germline V gene has CDR1 MNHEY and CDR2 SVGEGT. The CDR3 has 15 amino acids. The CDR3 DNA sequence: TGTGCCAGCAGCTCCCTTCTAGAGATCTACAATGAGCAGTTCTTC. Translation: CASSSLLEIYNEQFF.

The V and J genes are TRBV11-2 and TRBJ2-5; unclear D gene. CDR1 and CDR2 (germline): SGHAT, FQNNGV. This CDR3 has 14 residues. V gave up 5 bases and J gave up 3 bases, with 13 bases separating them. CDR3 DNA: TGTGCCAGCAGCCCACGACAAGTAAAAGAGACCCAGTACTTC. Translating gives CASSPRQVKETQYF.

This clonotype showed up just a few times. The CDR3 coding sequence is TGTGCCAGCAGTTTTTCCGGGACAGGCCTATTAGGGCAGTTCTTC. Translating it yields CASSFSGTGLLGQFF. The chain links TRBV12-3 or TRBV12-4 to TRBJ2-1; TRBD1 aligns across 8 bases. V was clipped by 3 bases and J by 12 bases; unmatched bases: 13. The CDR3 sequence is 15 residues long.

Only a few counts were recorded for this clonotype. The chain uses TRBV12-3 or TRBV12-4 and TRBJ2-3; no definite D call. This CDR3 region has 12 residues. The V end lost 6 bases, the J end lost 4 bases, and 8 bases lay between the germline ends. The CDR3 reads CASRLRADTQYF. The DNA of the CDR3 is TGTGCCAGCAGGCTGAGAGCAGATACGCAGTATTTT.

This rearrangement joins TRBV20-1 to TRBJ2-7; TRBD2 agrees at 12 bases. CDR1 is DFQATT, CDR2 SNEGSKA, per germline (reference sequence). V was clipped by 3 bases and J by 3 bases; unmatched bases: 6. This CDR3 spans 15 amino acids. The CDR3 coding sequence is TGCAGTGCTAGGACTTCTAGCGGGGGGGACTACGAGCAGTACTTC. The encoded protein is CSARTSSGGDYEQYF.

This chain connects TRBV3-1 to TRBJ2-7, with 9 bases fitting TRBD2. This CDR3 has 15 residues. V lost 1 base to trimming and J lost 6 bases; unmatched junction nucleotides: 7. Germline loops: CDR1 LGHDT, CDR2 YNNKEL (reference sequence). For the CDR3, the DNA is TGTGCCAGCAGCCAAGGTTTGGAGCGGGGGGTCGAGCAGTACTTC. It codes for CASSQGLERGVEQYF.

This clonotype came up many times. V usage is TRBV29-1 and J usage is TRBJ2-7; D might be TRBD2 (5 bases). The germline V gene encodes CDR1 SQVTM and CDR2 ANQGSEA. Trimming took 4 bases from V and 5 from J, leaving 12 bases between them. This CDR3 has 12 residues. DNA of the CDR3: TGCAGCGTTGGTAGAGGGCGAGACGAGCAGTACTTC. This sequence encodes CSVGRGRDEQYF.

This clonotype has only a few counts. V and J are TRBV7-2 and TRBJ1-5, with 8 bases lining up with TRBD1. The CDR3 extends over 15 amino acids. The germline V gene encodes CDR1 SGHTA and CDR2 FQGNSA. V lost 6 bases and J lost 2; bases outside the gene matches: 6. CDR3 sequence: CASRMTGAGNQPQHF. As DNA, the CDR3 is TGTGCCAGCAGGATGACAGGGGCGGGCAATCAGCCCCAGCATTTT.

This chain uses TRBV29-1 with TRBJ2-1; D is undetermined. The V and J ends lost 3 bases and 4 bases respectively, with 10 bases between them. CDR1 and CDR2 (germline): SQVTM, ANQGSEA. The CDR3 has 13 amino acids. CDR3: CSVEIGPYNEQFF. For the CDR3, the DNA is TGCAGCGTTGAGATTGGTCCATACAATGAGCAGTTCTTC.

This chain uses TRBV6-5 with TRBJ2-5; 7 bases fit TRBD1. The V segment lost 7 bases and the J segment 1 base; nucleotides outside the gene matches: 12. Germline assignment: CDR1 MNHEY and CDR2 SVGAGI. The CDR3 runs to 16 residues. CDR3 in amino acids: CASKLLYGQAQETQYF. In DNA form, the CDR3 reads TGTGCCAGCAAGTTATTATACGGACAGGCCCAAGAGACCCAGTACTTC.

The chain links TRBV5-1 to TRBJ2-3; possibly TRBD1 for D (6 bases). CDR1 SGHRS and CDR2 YFSETQ come from the germline V gene. The germline V and J ends were trimmed by 2 bases and 4 bases, with 17 bases remaining between them. CDR3 length: 16 residues. For the CDR3, the DNA is TGCGCCAGCAGCTTACCTCAGGGGCCGAGCGCAGATACGCAGTATTTT. Amino acid sequence: CASSLPQGPSADTQYF.

V and J are TRBV27 and TRBJ2-3; TRBD2 matches 8 bases. The CDR3 runs 17 residues. Germline assignment: CDR1 MNHEY and CDR2 SMNVEV (reference sequence). Germline trimming cut 5 bases from V and 4 bases from J; bases unmatched to any gene: 14. DNA for the CDR3: TGTGCCAGCAGTGGATCCGGTGGGACTAGATTGGCAGATACGCAGTATTTT. It encodes CASSGSGGTRLADTQYF.

The chain couples TRBV28 to TRBJ2-7; tentatively, D is TRBD2 (6 bases). Between the trimmed V and J ends, which lost 7 bases and 3 bases, there was a span of 10 bases. In germline, CDR1 is MDHEN, CDR2 SYDVKM. The CDR3 runs 12 residues. CDR3 DNA sequence: TGTGCCAGCATTGGCGGGATCTACGAGCAGTACTTC. This translates into CASIGGIYEQYF.

The chain is built from TRBV5-1 and TRBJ2-7; weak D call: TRBD1 (6 bases). This CDR3 is built from 14 residues. Trimming left V 1 base short and J 5 bases short, with 13 bases between. The germline V gene has CDR1 SGHRS and CDR2 YFSETQ. This CDR3 reads CASSLRQGNDEQYF. In DNA form, the CDR3 reads TGCGCCAGCAGCTTGAGGCAGGGGAACGACGAGCAGTACTTC.

Only a few counts were recorded for this clonotype. The J gene is TRBJ1-5, the V gene TRBV28; D perhaps matches TRBD1 (6 bases). Deletions cut 4 bases from V and 0 bases from J, with 16 bases between. The CDR3 covers 17 residues. Germline V gene sequence: CDR1 MDHEN, CDR2 SYDVKM. Written as DNA, the CDR3 is TGTGCCAGCAGTTCGCCCACGGGACACCTTAGCAATCAGCCCCAGCATTTT. It codes for CASSSPTGHLSNQPQHF.

The rearrangement links TRBV20-1 to TRBJ1-1, with TRBD1 as a possible D gene (5 bases). Germline values: CDR1 DFQATT, CDR2 SNEGSKA (reference sequence). CDR3 length: 13 amino acids. V was cut by 1 base and J by 6 bases, with 12 bases left in between. Here the CDR3 DNA reads TGCAGTGCTAGAGTCGTTGGGACGCCTGAAGCTTTCTTT. This gives the protein CSARVVGTPEAFF.

The rearrangement joins TRBV18 to TRBJ2-5, with 13 positions matching TRBD2. The J call is uncertain, as TRBJ2-7 better fits the DNA end. The CDR3 length is 16 residues. CDR1 KGHSH and CDR2 LQKENI come from the germline V gene. In DNA form, the CDR3 reads TGTGCCAGCTCACGGACAACTAGCGGGAGGGCTTACGAGCAGTACTTC. Its protein is CASSRTTSGRAYEQYF.

V is TRBV27 and J is TRBJ2-7; tentatively, D is TRBD1 (5 bases). The V and J ends lost 4 bases and 0 bases respectively, with 10 bases between them. CDR1 MNHEY and CDR2 SMNVEV come from the germline V gene (reference sequence). The CDR3 is 14 residues long. CDR3 in DNA: TGTGCCAGCAGTTCTGTTCAGGGCTCCTACGAGCAGTACTTC. This sequence encodes CASSSVQGSYEQYF.

The chain has TRBV6-5 and TRBJ1-5; D gene uncertain. The germline gives CDR1 MNHEY, CDR2 SVGAGI. Deletions cut 4 bases from V and 3 bases from J, with 7 bases between. The CDR3 has 13 amino acids. In nucleotides, the CDR3 is TGTGCCAGCAGTTTGGTGGTCAATCAGCCCCAGCATTTT. As protein: CASSLVVNQPQHF.

This clonotype was detected only once. The J gene is TRBJ1-1, the V gene TRBV7-8; 8 bases match TRBD1. The CDR3 sequence is 15 residues long. V shed 5 bases and J 4 bases; nucleotides not matched to a gene: 9. Germline CDR1 reads SGHVS; CDR2 reads FQNEAQ. The CDR3 protein is CASSSDRGGVTEAFF. For the CDR3, the DNA is TGTGCCAGCAGCAGCGACAGGGGAGGGGTCACTGAAGCTTTCTTT. The whole variable domain, remainder taken from reference TRBV7-8 and TRBJ1-1, is GAGVSQSPRYKVAKRGQDVALRCDPISGHVSLFWYQQALGQGPEFLTYFQNEAQLDKSGLPSDRFFAERPEGSVSTLKIQRTQQEDSAVYLCASSSDRGGVTEAFFGQGTRLTVV.

This clonotype showed up just a few times. The chain carries TRBV5-1 and TRBJ2-1, with 9 bases aligning to TRBD1. J gave up 7 bases and V 4 bases, and 12 bases lay outside the gene matches. The CDR3 has 16 amino acids. Germline V lookup: CDR1 SGHRS, CDR2 YFSETQ. The CDR3 spells CASSQAPGQGNNEQFF. CDR3 DNA: TGCGCCAGCAGCCAAGCCCCGGGACAGGGAAATAATGAGCAGTTCTTC.